The rows below give T cell receptor beta chains drawn from one sample of a study of T cell responses to AZD1222 COVID-19 vaccine. Using immunoSEQ multiplex PCR, the repertoire was profiled, and TCRdb retains in-frame clones only, with some absent. The sample contains over 60,000 clones, more than 75% of which appear only once. The source was peripheral blood, collected on day 0 of AZD1222 vaccination. These receptors came from an adult in good health. Both conserved end residues are part of each CDR3. The order of the fields is J gene, V gene, D gene, clone size, CDR3 protein, CDR3 DNA. A D gene is named only where the DNA matches it firmly. A clone size is listed for some rows: how often the clone was seen (once, few, many), or a class if it is expanded.

>TRBJ1-6|TRBV7-6|-|-
CASSLAGENSPLHF
TGTGCCAGCAGCTTAGCAGGGGAAAATTCACCCCTCCACTTT
>TRBJ2-1|TRBV5-1|TRBD2|-
CASTISGGYNEQFF
TGCGCCAGCACCATTAGCGGGGGCTACAATGAGCAGTTCTTC
>TRBJ1-1|TRBV4-1|-|-
CASSQDPKAVRTLSNTEAFF
TGCGCCAGCAGCCAAGATCCAAAGGCAGTCAGAACTTTATCGAACACTGAAGCTTTCTTT
>TRBJ2-7|TRBV5-1|-|-
CASSLDVASSYEQYF
TGCGCCAGCAGCTTGGACGTAGCCAGCTCCTACGAGCAGTACTTC
>TRBJ1-2|TRBV7-9|TRBD1|-
CASSLGLDRGYGYTF
TGTGCCAGCAGCTTAGGTCTGGACAGGGGCTATGGCTACACCTTC
>TRBJ2-2|TRBV7-3|TRBD1|-
CASSFGGTGGTGELFF
TGTGCCAGCAGCTTCGGTGGGACAGGAGGCACCGGGGAGCTGTTTTTT
>TRBJ1-5|TRBV7-9|TRBD1|once
CASSFDRAVNQPQHF
TGTGCCAGCAGCTTCGACAGGGCGGTCAATCAGCCCCAGCATTTT
>TRBJ1-2|TRBV7-9|-|-
CASSLGSPGSDGYTF
TGTGCCAGCAGCTTAGGGTCGCCAGGGAGCGATGGCTACACCTTC
>TRBJ2-1|TRBV28|TRBD1|few
CASSLGGTGGRYNEQFF
TGTGCCAGCAGTTTAGGCGGGACAGGGGGCCGCTACAATGAGCAGTTCTTC
>TRBJ1-4|TRBV5-1|-|-
CASSPDGANEKLFF
TGCGCCAGCAGCCCGGACGGTGCCAATGAAAAACTGTTTTTT
>TRBJ1-1|TRBV6-5|-|-
CASSSLYRGTEAFF
TGTGCCAGCAGTTCCCTCTATCGTGGCACTGAAGCTTTCTTT
>TRBJ1-1|TRBV28|-|once
CASSLIGFRESAEAFF
TGTGCCAGCAGTTTAATAGGGTTCCGGGAATCGGCTGAAGCTTTCTTT
>TRBJ2-7|TRBV5-5|TRBD1|-
CASSVFRDRGPHEQYF
TGTGCCAGCAGCGTATTCCGGGACAGGGGGCCCCACGAGCAGTACTTC
>TRBJ1-2|TRBV12-5|-|-
CASGLAPGGGYTF
TGTGCTAGTGGTTTGGCCCCGGGGGGAGGCTACACCTTC
>TRBJ2-1|TRBV5-4|-|-
CASSLIKGTEQFF
TGTGCCAGCAGCTTGATTAAAGGAACTGAGCAGTTCTTC
>TRBJ1-2|TRBV9|TRBD1|-
CASSVDPTPQGAHGYTF
TGTGCCAGCAGCGTAGACCCCACCCCACAGGGGGCGCATGGCTACACCTTC
>TRBJ2-4|TRBV5-6|TRBD2|-
CASSLTSGGSLAKNIQYF
TGTGCCAGCAGCCTGACTAGCGGGGGTTCTCTAGCCAAAAACATTCAGTACTTC
>TRBJ2-7|TRBV30|TRBD1|-
CAWTPGTGDYEQYF
TGTGCCTGGACACCCGGGACAGGAGACTACGAGCAGTACTTC
>TRBJ1-2|TRBV3-1/TRBV3-2|-|-
CASSLQGSNYGYTF
TGTGCCAGCAGCCTCCAGGGATCTAACTATGGCTACACCTTC
>TRBJ2-1|TRBV20-1|-|-
CSASGMDEQFF
TGCAGTGCTAGCGGCATGGATGAGCAGTTCTTC
>TRBJ2-7|TRBV6-5|-|-
CASSPRTYSSYEQYF
TGTGCCAGCAGTCCCCGGACGTATAGCTCCTACGAGCAGTACTTC
>TRBJ2-2|TRBV7-8|TRBD2|-
CASSVTSGTGELFF
TGTGCCAGCAGCGTGACTAGCGGAACCGGGGAGCTGTTTTTT
>TRBJ1-2|TRBV6-5|-|-
CANKKGGDYGYTF
TGTGCCAACAAGAAGGGTGGGGACTATGGCTACACCTTC
>TRBJ2-1|TRBV6-5|-|-
CASSSQTTHNEQFF
TGTGCCAGCAGTAGCCAGACTACCCACAATGAGCAGTTCTTC
>TRBJ2-1|TRBV2|TRBD1|-
CASSVDRDNEQFF
TGTGCCAGCAGCGTAGACAGGGACAATGAGCAGTTCTTC
>TRBJ2-5|TRBV5-4|-|-
CASSLSQETQYF
TGTGCCAGCAGCTTGTCCCAAGAGACCCAGTACTTC
>TRBJ1-4|TRBV5-6|-|-
CASSYDYRGEKLFF
TGTGCCAGCAGCTATGACTATAGGGGTGAAAAACTGTTTTTT
>TRBJ1-2|TRBV6-5|-|once
CASSPPGGAGGYTF
TGTGCCAGCAGTCCCCCGGGGGGGGCAGGGGGCTACACCTTC
>TRBJ1-5|TRBV20-1|-|once
CSASMGGQGNQPQHF
TGCAGTGCTAGTATGGGGGGGCAGGGCAATCAGCCCCAGCATTTT
>TRBJ1-4|TRBV30|-|-
CAWSVGRADTTNEKLFF
TGTGCCTGGAGTGTAGGGAGGGCCGATACAACTAATGAAAAACTGTTTTTT
>TRBJ1-4|TRBV9|-|-
CASSTGPGNEKLFF
TGTGCCAGCAGCACAGGGCCTGGTAATGAAAAACTGTTTTTT
>TRBJ1-2|TRBV7-2|-|-
CASSPYGLDGYTF
TGTGCCAGCAGCCCATACGGTCTGGATGGCTACACCTTC
>TRBJ2-1|TRBV11-3|TRBD1|-
CASSPRDRPNEQFF
TGTGCCAGCAGCCCCCGGGACAGGCCTAATGAGCAGTTCTTC
>TRBJ1-5|TRBV6-2/TRBV6-3|-|-
CASRPGGFIQPQHF
TGTGCCAGCAGGCCTGGGGGGTTCATTCAGCCCCAGCATTTT
>TRBJ2-1|TRBV5-8|TRBD1|-
CASPSGTGFDEQFF
TGTGCCAGCCCCTCCGGGACAGGGTTCGATGAGCAGTTCTTC
>TRBJ1-1|TRBV15|TRBD1|-
CATSRGDRGRNTEAFF
TGTGCCACCAGCAGAGGGGACAGGGGGCGAAACACTGAAGCTTTCTTT
>TRBJ2-6|TRBV5-1|-|-
CASSLLFGANVLTF
TGCGCCAGCAGCTTGCTCTTCGGGGCCAACGTCCTGACTTTC
>TRBJ1-1|TRBV5-1|-|-
CATRQNMNTEAFF
TGCGCCACCCGACAGAACATGAACACTGAAGCTTTCTTT
>TRBJ2-3|TRBV2|-|once
CASSEAINTQYF
TGTGCCAGCAGTGAAGCCATTAATACGCAGTATTTT
>TRBJ2-3|TRBV6-2/TRBV6-3|-|-
CASSYWLEADTQYF
TGTGCCAGCAGTTACTGGTTAGAGGCAGATACGCAGTATTTT
>TRBJ1-1|TRBV20-1|-|-
CSAALNTEAFF
TGCAGTGCGGCATTGAACACTGAAGCTTTCTTT
>TRBJ1-2|TRBV20-1|-|-
CSAQGYTF
TGCAGTGCTCAGGGCTACACCTTC
>TRBJ2-3|TRBV7-2|TRBD2|-
CASSLPNLAGGYTDTQYF
TGTGCCAGCAGCTTACCTAACCTAGCGGGGGGCTACACAGATACGCAGTATTTT
>TRBJ1-2|TRBV18|-|once
CASSPPVPLSGYTF
TGTGCCAGCTCACCCCCCGTGCCCTTAAGTGGCTACACCTTC
>TRBJ1-3|TRBV30|TRBD1|-
CAWNQGATGNTIYF
TGTGCCTGGAACCAGGGGGCTACTGGAAACACCATATATTTT
>TRBJ1-3|TRBV3-1/TRBV3-2|-|-
CASSQGETTRSGNTIYF
TGTGCCAGCAGCCAAGGGGAGACAACCAGATCTGGAAACACCATATATTTT
>TRBJ1-2|TRBV6-6|TRBD1|-
CASIRPGQGALGYTF
TGTGCCAGCATCAGACCGGGACAGGGGGCTCTCGGCTACACCTTC
>TRBJ2-5|TRBV2|TRBD1|-
CASSEAGKGTDLETQYF
TGTGCCAGCAGTGAAGCGGGCAAGGGGACAGATTTAGAGACCCAGTACTTC
>TRBJ1-1|TRBV19|-|-
CASNQGRGTEAFF
TGTGCCAGTAATCAGGGTAGGGGCACTGAAGCTTTCTTT
>TRBJ1-1|TRBV5-8|-|-
CASIKRGADTEAFF
TGTGCCAGCATCAAACGGGGCGCAGACACTGAAGCTTTCTTT
>TRBJ1-4|TRBV12-3/TRBV12-4|-|once
CASSLSSAEKLFF
TGTGCCAGCAGTTTATCGTCAGCCGAAAAACTGTTTTTT
>TRBJ1-3|TRBV7-9|TRBD1|once
CASSPQGVEGNTIYF
TGTGCCAGCAGCCCACAGGGGGTTGAGGGAAACACCATATATTTT
>TRBJ1-1|TRBV11-2|-|-
CASSHPVQGRTEAFF
TGTGCCAGCAGCCACCCTGTCCAGGGACGGACTGAAGCTTTCTTT
>TRBJ1-6|TRBV5-8|-|-
CASSLASGLTSGNSPLHF
TGTGCCAGCAGCTTGGCCTCAGGGTTGACTTCGGGGAATTCACCCCTCCACTTT
>TRBJ1-2|TRBV29-1|-|-
CSVVAGARGYTF
TGCAGCGTTGTTGCAGGGGCCCGTGGCTACACCTTC
>TRBJ2-3|TRBV29-1|TRBD1|-
CSVGTGGADTQYF
TGCAGCGTTGGGACAGGGGGCGCAGATACGCAGTATTTT
>TRBJ1-4|TRBV2|-|once
CASRVTGPKLFF
TGTGCCAGCAGAGTGACAGGCCCAAAACTGTTTTTT
>TRBJ1-1|TRBV6-1|-|-
CASSESQVGATEAFF
TGTGCCAGCAGTGAGTCGCAGGTTGGTGCGACTGAAGCTTTCTTT
>TRBJ1-1|TRBV5-4|TRBD1|-
CASSLSRQGSAEAFF
TGTGCCAGCAGCTTATCGCGACAGGGAAGTGCTGAAGCTTTCTTT